The rows below give T cell receptor beta chains drawn from one sample of a study of Graves' ophthalmopathy and Graves' hyperthyroidism. TCRdb independently ran MiXCR on the multiplex PCR reads; one entry per CDR3 protein. The table includes 350,000 to 400,000 distinct CDR3 sequences, 15% to 20% detected once. Sequenced input: peripheral blood. The receptors were gathered from a woman aged 18-29 years with Graves' ophthalmopathy. CDR3s include the opening cysteine and the closing phenylalanine or tryptophan. The D gene is left open where the match is weak. A clone size is listed for some rows: how often the clone was seen (once, few, many), or a class if it is expanded.

clone_size,d_call,v_call,cdr3_length,j_call,cdr3_nt,cdr3_aa
many,-,TRBV6-2/TRBV6-3,15,TRBJ1-5,TGTGCCAGCAGTTACGGGGGGGAGAGCAATCAGCCCCAGCATTTT,CASSYGGESNQPQHF
many,-,TRBV9,14,TRBJ1-5,TGTGCCAGCAGCCCCTCGGGGCTCAGTCAGCCCCAGCATTTT,CASSPSGLSQPQHF
many,-,TRBV5-1,13,TRBJ2-5,TGCGCCAGCAGCGATGGCCCCGGGGAGACCCAGTACTTC,CASSDGPGETQYF
many,TRBD1,TRBV28,15,TRBJ1-3,TGTGCCAGCAGGAGTAGGCCAGGGGGTCAAGCCACCATATATTTT,CASRSRPGGQATIYF
many,-,TRBV19,11,TRBJ1-1,TGTGCCAGTATAGATCGGACTGAAGCTTTCTTT,CASIDRTEAFF
-,TRBD1,TRBV4-1,16,TRBJ1-2,TGCGCCAGCAGCCAAGACCGGGACAGGGGGCTCTATGGCTACACCTTC,CASSQDRDRGLYGYTF
many,-,TRBV28,14,TRBJ1-2,TGTGCCAGCAGTCCCCGGGACTCACTTTATGGCTACACCTTC,CASSPRDSLYGYTF
many,TRBD1,TRBV30,16,TRBJ1-2,TGTGCCTGGAGCCCCTATCGTCGGACAGGGGACTATGGCTACACCTTC,CAWSPYRRTGDYGYTF
many,-,TRBV6-1,18,TRBJ1-5,TGTGCCAGCAGTGCCAAGGGGGGCTCTTCTTATAGCAATCAGCCCCAGCATTTT,CASSAKGGSSYSNQPQHF
many,-,TRBV7-9,14,TRBJ1-1,TGTGCCAGCAGCTTAGCCCAGGGAAACACTGAAGCTTTCTTT,CASSLAQGNTEAFF
many,-,TRBV18,17,TRBJ1-5,TGTGCCAGCTCACCCACCACGGCAGTAACGTGGGGACAGCCCCAGCATTTT,CASSPTTAVTWGQPQHF
-,TRBD1,TRBV28,17,TRBJ2-2,TGTGCCAGCAGTTACGGGGCTGCCGGGACAGACACCGGGGAGCTGTTTTTT,CASSYGAAGTDTGELFF
-,-,TRBV28,16,TRBJ2-5,TGTGCCAGCAGTTTAGCATCGGGGGCTAAAAAAGAGACCCAGTACTTC,CASSLASGAKKETQYF
-,TRBD1,TRBV12-5,14,TRBJ2-7,TGTGCTAGTGGTAACCGGGACAGGGTACACGAGCAGTACTTC,CASGNRDRVHEQYF
-,-,TRBV6-1,12,TRBJ1-1,TGTGCCAGCAGCACGTACAAGGCTGAAGCTTTCTTT,CASSTYKAEAFF
-,-,TRBV2,15,TRBJ1-1,TGTGCCAGCAGGGAGGGGGGCGCCCGGAACACTGAATCTTTCTTC,CASREGGARNTESFF
many,-,TRBV4-2,19,TRBJ2-5,TGTGCCAGCAGCCCAAGCCAGGCCATACCCATCCCCTTAAAGGAGACCCAGTACTTC,CASSPSQAIPIPLKETQYF
few,-,TRBV3-1,16,TRBJ1-2,TGTGCCAGCAGCCAAGATCGGCCCATGGGGGCCTATGGCTACACCTTC,CASSQDRPMGAYGYTF
many,TRBD1,TRBV11-2,14,TRBJ2-7,TGTGCCAGCAGCCGGGGACAGGGGTCCCACGAGCAGTACTTC,CASSRGQGSHEQYF
many,-,TRBV28,12,TRBJ1-1,TGTGCCAGCATCAGTGTGAACACTGAAGCTTTCTTT,CASISVNTEAFF
many,-,TRBV19,14,TRBJ2-2,TGTGCCAGTAGTATACCGGTAGACACCGGGGAGCTGTTTTTT,CASSIPVDTGELFF
many,-,TRBV4-2,13,TRBJ2-5,TGTGCCAGCAGCCAAGATTCCGGGGAGACCCAGTACTTC,CASSQDSGETQYF
many,-,TRBV10-3,13,TRBJ2-7,TGTGCCATCAGTGAGGCGGCCTCCTACGAGCAGTACTTC,CAISEAASYEQYF
many,-,TRBV7-2,15,TRBJ1-1,TGTGCCAGCAGCTCGCTACGCCCGTTTACCACTGAAGCTTTCTTT,CASSSLRPFTTEAFF
many,TRBD1,TRBV20-1,13,TRBJ2-2,TGCAGTGCCTCAGGGGGCAGGTTCGGGGAGCTGTTTTTT,CSASGGRFGELFF
many,TRBD1,TRBV6-1,15,TRBJ1-1,TGTGCCAGCCGGGACAGGGGATGGGGAAACACTGAAGCTTTCTTT,CASRDRGWGNTEAFF
-,TRBD2,TRBV6-2/TRBV6-3,14,TRBJ2-7,TGTGCCAGCAGTGCCGGGACTAGCGCTTACGAGCAGTACTTC,CASSAGTSAYEQYF
many,-,TRBV4-2,18,TRBJ1-2,TGTGCCAGCAGCCAAGATCGTCTCCAAGGACGGGGAATTTATGGCTACACCTTC,CASSQDRLQGRGIYGYTF
many,-,TRBV6-2/TRBV6-3,16,TRBJ1-1,TGTGCCAGCAGTTACGCGATGGGGCAAGGGAACACTGAAGCTTTCTTT,CASSYAMGQGNTEAFF
few,TRBD2,TRBV11-2,17,TRBJ2-3,TGTGCCAGCAGCTTAGGACTAGCGGGACAAGTTGGAGATACGCAGTATTTT,CASSLGLAGQVGDTQYF
many,-,TRBV6-5,14,TRBJ1-2,TGTGCCAGCAGCCTGGGGGACTTTTGGAGCGGCTACACCTTC,CASSLGDFWSGYTF
many,-,TRBV2,17,TRBJ1-2,TGTGCCAGTCGTTATCCGGGACGGCAAGAGGCTCCTTATGGCTACACCTTC,CASRYPGRQEAPYGYTF
many,-,TRBV4-3,15,TRBJ2-5,TGCGCCAGCAGCCAAGATTTGGGCAGAGAAGAGACCCAGTACTTC,CASSQDLGREETQYF